The present entry profiles one TCR beta chain with its context. Its antigen is not known. One junction end disagrees with the germline gene, perhaps due to a read error. TCRdb reanalysed the 5' RACE reads using MiXCR and keeps one entry per CDR3 protein. The data show 9,900 or so distinct CDR3 sequences, about 8% seen once. This sample's time point: sample taken at primary tumor resection. Sequencing covered unsorted whole RNA taken from tumor, nontumor lung or frozen PBMC. The data stem from a study of spatial heterogeneity in lung cancer. Study-level findings and limits: Tallies of expanded TCRs, which were sorted into ubiquitous and regional groups, correlated with counts of ubiquitous and regional nonsynonymous mutations, respectively. Within tumors, counts of expanded alpha and beta TCRs tracked tumor mutation counts. Around 7% of tumor T cells for alpha chains and 12% to 15% for beta chains were estimated to be covered.

The sequence was obtained from a male donor with early-stage non-small cell lung cancer. The sample here was lung tumor tissue, taken at surgery.

The CDR3 sequence: CANSPPWGEGYGYTF. CDR3 in DNA: TGTGCCAACTCACCCCCCTGGGGTGAAGGCTATGGCTACACCTTC. This rearrangement joins TRBV18 to TRBJ1-2, with unresolved D. Germline V lookup: CDR1 KGHSH, CDR2 LQKENI. The CDR3 totals 15 residues.